This passage covers 8 T cell receptor beta chains from one sample sequenced in a study of identical twins. TCRdb reprocessed the 5' RACE reads with MiXCR, giving one entry per CDR3 protein. This sample yields some 440,000 distinct CDR3 sequences, of which roughly 24% are seen a single time; around 3% belongs to the top ten. These data are also associated with another study on T cells expressing NK-cell markers.

The sample consisted of CD4+ T cells sorted from blood. The receptor source for this set is a woman in her late teens or twenties in good health.

A few counts support this clonotype. This chain uses TRBV5-1 with TRBJ2-2, with TRBD2 matching 7 bases. V shed 1 base and J 0 bases; nucleotides not matched to a gene: 3. There are 16 residues in the CDR3. Germline assignment: CDR1 SGHRS and CDR2 YFSETQ. CDR3 amino acids: CASSLRGGPNTGELFF. The CDR3 coding sequence is TGCGCCAGCAGCTTGCGCGGGGGTCCGAACACCGGGGAGCTGTTTTTT.

This clonotype was seen ten or more times. V is TRBV29-1 and J is TRBJ1-1; no clear D gene. Per germline, CDR1 SQVTM and CDR2 ANQGSEA. Deletions cut 4 bases from V and 1 base from J, with 4 bases between. The CDR3 loop spans 11 amino acids. The CDR3 reads CSVGRNTEAFF. CDR3 in DNA: TGCAGCGTTGGGAGGAACACTGAAGCTTTCTTT.

The chain carries TRBV9 and TRBJ2-3, with D possibly TRBD1 on 6 matching bases. CDR3 size: 14 residues. From germline, CDR1 is SGDLS and CDR2 YYNGEE. V lost 3 bases to trimming and J lost 2 bases, with 10 bases between them. The CDR3 DNA reads TGTGCCAGCAGCGGACAGGTTGCCACAGATACGCAGTATTTT. Translated, it gives CASSGQVATDTQYF.

The rearrangement uses TRBV29-1 and TRBJ2-1; D is perhaps TRBD2 (5 bases). Per germline, CDR1 SQVTM and CDR2 ANQGSEA. Trimming took off 5 bases at V and 8 bases at J, with 13 bases between the two ends. The CDR3 is made up of 12 amino acids. CDR3 sequence (DNA): TGCAGCGTTTCCCTCTTCGGGGATGAGCAGTTCTTC. It encodes CSVSLFGDEQFF.

This rearrangement joins TRBV5-1 to TRBJ2-3; D uncertain. Germline CDR1 reads SGHRS; CDR2 reads YFSETQ. Trimming stripped 7 bases from V and 2 bases from J, with 14 bases between. The CDR3 extends over 14 amino acids. The CDR3 region is CASGEPQPTDTQYF. In DNA, the CDR3 is TGCGCCAGCGGGGAACCGCAACCCACAGATACGCAGTATTTT. Drawing the rest from reference TRBV5-1 and TRBJ2-3, the complete variable domain is KAGVTQTPRYLIKTRGQQVTLSCSPISGHRSVSWYQQTPGQGLQFLFEYFSETQRNKGNFPGRFSGRQFSNSRSEMNVSTLELGDSALYLCASGEPQPTDTQYFGPGTRLTVL.

The rearrangement links TRBV19 to TRBJ1-1, with 10 bases lining up with TRBD1. CDR1 and CDR2 from the germline V gene are LNHDA and SQIVND (reference sequence). The V and J ends lost 8 bases and 6 bases, in that order; junction bases with no gene match: 6. The CDR3 is made up of 13 amino acids. Written as DNA, the CDR3 is TGTGCCAGTTCCGGGACAGGGGTGTCTGAAGCTTTCTTT. Translation: CASSGTGVSEAFF. Complete variable domain (other parts from reference TRBV19 and TRBJ1-1): DGGITQSPKYLFRKEGQNVTLSCEQNLNHDAMYWYRQDPGQGLRLIYYSQIVNDFQKGDIAEGYSVSREKKESFPLTVTSAQKNPTAFYLCASSGTGVSEAFFGQGTRLTVV.

The chain is built from TRBV29-1 and TRBJ2-7, with 8 bases fitting TRBD1. The CDR3 covers 11 residues. Germline V lookup: CDR1 SQVTM, CDR2 ANQGSEA. V shed 7 bases, J shed 7 bases, and the junction held 6 bases outside the gene matches. The CDR3 sequence is CSADRGREQYF. The DNA for the CDR3 is TGCAGCGCTGACAGGGGCAGGGAGCAGTACTTC.

The table lists this clonotype with a few counts. The V call is TRBV5-1, the J call TRBJ2-3; D may be TRBD1 (6 bases). The length of the CDR3 is 14 residues. Trimming left V 4 bases short and J 6 bases short, with 15 bases between. CDR1 and CDR2 (germline): SGHRS, YFSETQ. CDR3 nucleotides: TGCGCCAGCAGCCTGGGGGCTAGTTCGGATACGCAGTATTTT. Residues: CASSLGASSDTQYF.